This T cell receptor (beta chain) was observed in a study of vaccination and CD4 T cells after COVID-19. Study overall: Overlapping spike peptides served as the stimulus for the cells. These peptides came from SARS-CoV-2 and from the common cold coronaviruses HCoV-NL63, HCoV-OC43 and HCoV-229E. Overall study results and limits: A median 86.3% of convalescent patients' SARS-CoV-2-reactive clones emerged only after vaccination.

Treatment: roughly 10-day PBMC culture with coronavirus spike peptide pools or control peptides (ViraFEST assay). Sequence data for DNA of cultured CD4+ T cells were generated by the Oncomine TCR Beta short-read assay. Investigators obtained genomic DNA by extraction from cultured CD4+ T cells. TCRdb analysed the PCR reads with MiXCR anew, one entry per CDR3 protein. The sample includes some 14,000 distinct CDR3 sequences, roughly 57% of them seen just once. The CDR3 consists of 14 residues. Germline-derived CDR1 and CDR2 are MNHEY and SVGEGT. Between the trimmed V and J ends, which lost 5 bases and 7 bases, there was a span of 18 bases. A remark on this clonotype: Its cognate antigen is unknown.

The chain uses TRBV6-2 or TRBV6-3 and TRBJ2-7; a weak D match, TRBD2 (6 bases). The sample taken for sequencing was CD4+ T cells from blood, cultured in vitro. The source of this sequence is a human donor who had recovered from COVID-19. CDR3 protein: CASSPPGLRGEQYF. The DNA of the CDR3 is TGTGCCAGCAGTCCCCCGGGACTCCGGGGGGAGCAGTACTTC.